The clone carrying this TCR beta chain was found a few times. Its antigen is not known. This entry comes from a study of vaccination effects on CD4 cells after COVID-19. The method was immunoSEQ multiplex PCR; TCRdb's version includes in-frame clones alone and lacks a portion of them. In the table there are approximately 30,000 clones, about 63% of which are singletons. The CDR3 covers 11 residues. CDR1 SNHLY and CDR2 FYNNEI come from the germline V gene. Deletions cut 6 bases from V and 11 bases from J, with 11 bases between. Expansion of antigen-specific CD4+ T cells with viral peptide pools was carried out by the ViraFEST assay before sequencing. Cells that had been cultured for roughly 9 days were the source of isolated CD4+ T cells. Vaccine recipients had no previous SARS-CoV-2 infection; their nucleocapsid antibodies were negative. Study-wide points: The vaccine-induced clones of healthy vaccinees included only 1 of 255 that cross-reacted with common cold coronaviruses.

The rearrangement joins TRBV2 to TRBJ1-5; no clear D gene. The sample consisted of CD4+ T cells from PBMCs cultured with HCoV-229E spike peptides, taken before COVID-19 vaccination. The receptor comes from a human donor who received a COVID-19 vaccine. This chain's CDR3 is CASRADGSQHF. Written as DNA, the CDR3 is TGTGCCAGCAGGGCGGACGGGTCCCAGCATTTT.